This T cell receptor beta chain appears in the sequencing data of a study of cytomegalovirus exposure and HLA in healthy donors. The PCR made use of 60 Vbeta and 13 Jbeta primers. Sequencing was performed with immunoSEQ multiplex PCR; in TCRdb, only in-frame clones are kept and a portion is missing. The repertoire holds around 140,000 clones, with just under 85% as singletons. The table lists this clone with a few counts. The CDR3 length is 16 residues. In germline, CDR1 is SGHNT, CDR2 YENEEA. Trimming removed 6 bases from V and 1 base from J; junction bases left unmatched: 10. The clonotype was recovered from a woman between 55 and 75 years old in good health and CMV-seropositive. Source material: PBMCs. The chain has TRBV11-3 and TRBJ2-3, with 7 bases identical to TRBD2. The CDR3 here is CASRASGNFGTDTQYF. DNA for the CDR3: TGTGCCAGCAGGGCTAGCGGAAACTTCGGCACAGATACGCAGTATTTT.